This TCR beta chain was retrieved from a study of cytomegalovirus exposure and HLA in healthy donors. The overall study: The approximately 120 validation repertoires, a later analysis reported, used the same platform as the approximately 650 first-cohort repertoires.

Study-level points and caveats: Cytomegalovirus association was listed for about 150 TCR beta chains. Rare TCR sequences dominated, though some public TCRs recurred in many donors.

About this clone itself: What it binds is unknown.

Some clones are missing from TCRdb's copy, which holds only in-frame ones; the method was immunoSEQ multiplex PCR. The sample records around 34,000 clones, roughly 91% being singletons. V was cut by 2 bases and J by 8 bases, with 7 bases left in between. This CDR3 spans 12 amino acids. Germline CDR1 reads SGHNT; CDR2 reads YYREEE (reference sequence). The sample was PBMCs. V usage is TRBV5-4 and J usage is TRBJ1-4; D uncertain. This clonotype was sampled from a man aged 18 to 29 in good health and CMV-seronegative. The CDR3 sequence is CASSLRGEKLFF. CDR3 DNA sequence: TGTGCCAGCAGCTTAAGAGGAGAAAAACTGTTTTTT.